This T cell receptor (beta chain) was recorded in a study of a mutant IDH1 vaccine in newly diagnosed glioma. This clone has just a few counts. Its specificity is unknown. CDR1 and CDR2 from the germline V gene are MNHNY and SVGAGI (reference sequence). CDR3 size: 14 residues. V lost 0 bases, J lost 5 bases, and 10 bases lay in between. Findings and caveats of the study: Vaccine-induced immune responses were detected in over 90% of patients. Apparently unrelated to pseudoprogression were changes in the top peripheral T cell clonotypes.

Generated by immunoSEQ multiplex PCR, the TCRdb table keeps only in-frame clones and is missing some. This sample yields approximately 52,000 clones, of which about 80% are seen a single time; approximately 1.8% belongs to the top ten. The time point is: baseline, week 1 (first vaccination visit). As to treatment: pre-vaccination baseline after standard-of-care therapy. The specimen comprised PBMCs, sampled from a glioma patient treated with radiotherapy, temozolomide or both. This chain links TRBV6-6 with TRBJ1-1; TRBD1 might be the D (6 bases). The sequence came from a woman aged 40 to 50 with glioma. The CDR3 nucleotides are TGTGCCAGCAGTTACTCACAGGGATTAACTGAAGCTTTCTTT. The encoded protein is CASSYSQGLTEAFF.